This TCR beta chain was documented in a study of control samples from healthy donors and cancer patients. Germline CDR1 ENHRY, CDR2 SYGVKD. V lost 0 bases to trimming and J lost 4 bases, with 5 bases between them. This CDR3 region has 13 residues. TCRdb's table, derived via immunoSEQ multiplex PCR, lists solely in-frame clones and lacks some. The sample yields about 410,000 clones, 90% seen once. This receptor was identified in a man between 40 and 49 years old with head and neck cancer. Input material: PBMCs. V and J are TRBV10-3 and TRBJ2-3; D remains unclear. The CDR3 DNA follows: TGTGCCATCAGTGAGTCGTTGGCAGATACGCAGTATTTT. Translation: CAISESLADTQYF.